What follows are 22 T cell receptor beta chains derived from one specimen sequenced in a study of vaccination and CD4 T cells after COVID-19. Noted treatment: approximately 9-day PBMC culture with coronavirus spike peptide pools or control peptides (ViraFEST assay). Which antigens these TCRs recognize remains unknown. Cultured CD4+ T cell DNA was sequenced using the Oncomine TCR Beta short-read assay. TCRdb re-called the PCR reads with MiXCR, one entry per CDR3 protein. The top ten clones hold around 9.7% of a sample with 20,000 or so distinct CDR3 sequences, roughly 55% of them seen once. Sequencing used CD4+ T cells from blood, cultured in vitro, obtained after SARS-CoV-2 vaccination. Every receptor here comes from a human donor who had recovered from COVID-19.

This clonotype was seen a few times. The rearrangement uses TRBV20-1 and TRBJ2-1, with 9 bases fitting TRBD1. Per germline, CDR1 DFQATT and CDR2 SNEGSKA (reference sequence). The CDR3 extends over 15 amino acids. The trim removed 2 bases at V and 4 bases at J, leaving 6 bases unmatched. The CDR3 bases are TGCAGTGCTAGAAGGGGACAGGGAACTTACAATGAGCAGTTCTTC. Translated: CSARRGQGTYNEQFF.

The V and J genes are TRBV7-9 and TRBJ1-1; D not resolved. The germline V gene has CDR1 SEHNR and CDR2 FQNEAQ (reference sequence). The V and J ends lost 4 bases and 10 bases respectively, with 13 bases between them. This CDR3 is built from 12 residues. The DNA for the CDR3 is TGTGCCAGCAGCTCACATTCTACTAGAGCTTTCTTT. Translation gives CASSSHSTRAFF. Looking up the rest from reference TRBV7-9 and TRBJ1-1 gives the full variable domain: DTGVSQNPRHKITKRGQNVTFRCDPISEHNRLYWYRQTLGQGPEFLTYFQNEAQLEKSRLLSDRFSAERPKGSFSTLEIQRTEQGDSAMYLCASSSHSTRAFFGQGTRLTVV.

The rearrangement links TRBV30 to TRBJ2-2, with 9 bases aligning to TRBD1. CDR3 length: 16 amino acids. CDR1 GTSNPN and CDR2 SVGIG come from the germline V gene (reference sequence). The trim removed 1 base at V and 7 bases at J, leaving 10 bases unmatched. CDR3 amino acids: CAWSGLDRGWSGELFF. The CDR3 DNA follows: TGTGCCTGGAGTGGGCTAGACAGGGGGTGGAGCGGGGAGCTGTTTTTT.

This rearrangement joins TRBV7-9 to TRBJ1-2, with TRBD1 matching over 7 bases. The CDR3 is made up of 15 amino acids. Germline lookup yields CDR1 SEHNR and CDR2 FQNEAQ (reference sequence). The V and J ends lost 0 bases and 3 bases, in that order; junction bases with no gene match: 4. In DNA form, the CDR3 reads TGTGCCAGCAGCTTAGCGACAGGGAGGGACTATGGCTACACCTTC. Protein: CASSLATGRDYGYTF.

The chain links TRBV5-1 to TRBJ1-1; D may be TRBD1 (6 bases). Germline V gene sequence: CDR1 SGHRS, CDR2 YFSETQ. The CDR3 runs to 15 residues. V shed 4 bases and J shed 5 bases, with 18 bases lying between them. The CDR3: CASSPNGQGQTEAFF. CDR3 nucleotides: TGCGCCAGCAGCCCCAATGGTCAGGGGCAAACTGAAGCTTTCTTT.

This clonotype was picked up a small number of times. The CDR3: CASRTGTGGTQPQHF. CDR3 bases: TGTGCCAGCAGAACCGGGACAGGGGGCACTCAGCCCCAGCATTTT. The V call is TRBV6-1, the J call TRBJ1-5; TRBD1 matches at 12 bases. V lost 6 bases and J lost 6; bases outside the gene matches: 6. Germline V lookup: CDR1 MNHNS, CDR2 SASEGT. CDR3 length: 15 residues.

This rearrangement joins TRBV19 to TRBJ1-1; TRBD1 matches at 7 bases. Looked up from germline, CDR1 is LNHDA and CDR2 is SQIVND (reference sequence). The CDR3 is made up of 16 amino acids. Trimming at V came to 3 bases and at J to 0 bases, leaving 7 bases not matched to a gene. CDR3 in amino acids: CASSILPGQMNTEAFF. CDR3 nucleotides: TGTGCCAGTAGTATCTTACCGGGACAGATGAACACTGAAGCTTTCTTT. Based on the CDR3 plus reference TRBV19 and TRBJ1-1, the full variable domain is DGGITQSPKYLFRKEGQNVTLSCEQNLNHDAMYWYRQDPGQGLRLIYYSQIVNDFQKGDIAEGYSVSREKKESFPLTVTSAQKNPTAFYLCASSILPGQMNTEAFFGQGTRLTVV.

CDR3 sequence reads: CASSSRGTYEQYF. Here the CDR3 DNA reads TGTGCCAGCAGCTCGCGAGGGACCTACGAGCAGTACTTC. The chain combines TRBV5-4 with TRBJ2-7, with TRBD2 as a possible D gene (5 bases). Germline CDR1 reads SGHNT; CDR2 reads YYREEE (reference sequence). Between the trimmed V and J ends, which lost 3 bases and 2 bases, there was a span of 9 bases. This CDR3 has 13 residues.

The chain carries TRBV2 and TRBJ2-1; 7 nucleotides line up with TRBD2. From germline, CDR1 is SNHLY and CDR2 FYNNEI. This CDR3 contains 14 residues. V lost 8 bases, J lost 2 bases, and 6 bases stayed unmatched. In DNA form, the CDR3 reads TGTGCCAGCGGGAGGGACGGAGCCTACAATGAGCAGTTCTTC. This sequence encodes CASGRDGAYNEQFF.

The V call is TRBV10-3, the J call TRBJ2-1; the D gene is possibly TRBD2 (6 bases). Germline V CDR1 and CDR2: ENHRY, SYGVKD. This CDR3 spans 13 amino acids. V lost 10 bases and J lost 3, with 13 bases in between. CDR3 sequence (DNA): TGTGCCACTTCGCGGGATATCTACAATGAGCAGTTCTTC. It encodes CATSRDIYNEQFF.

In DNA form, the CDR3 reads TGTGCCAGCAGTGTGAACAGGGGCTATAATTCACCCCTCCACTTT. Protein: CASSVNRGYNSPLHF. The chain carries TRBV25-1 and TRBJ1-6, with TRBD1 matching 7 bases. The CDR3 runs to 15 residues. Per germline, CDR1 MGHDK and CDR2 SYGVNS. The trim removed 4 bases at V and 3 bases at J, leaving 3 bases unmatched.

The rearrangement links TRBV7-2 to TRBJ2-7, with 10 bases matching TRBD1. V lost 4 bases, J lost 2 bases, and 5 bases stayed unmatched. The CDR3 has 15 residues. Germline V gives CDR1 SGHTA, CDR2 FQGNSA. CDR3 nucleotides: TGTGCCAGCAGCTCGGGACAGGGGATACCCTACGAGCAGTACTTC. Translated: CASSSGQGIPYEQYF.

This clonotype was detected a few times. V usage is TRBV30 and J usage is TRBJ2-3; perhaps D is TRBD1 or TRBD2 (5 bases each). The V gene lost 8 bases and the J gene lost 6 bases, with 21 bases spanning the gap. This CDR3 spans 14 amino acids. Per the germline V gene, CDR1 is GTSNPN and CDR2 is SVGIG (reference sequence). CDR3 nucleotides: TGTGCCCTCACGGCTTGGGGGAGAGCGGATACGCAGTATTTT. This sequence encodes CALTAWGRADTQYF.

The rearrangement uses TRBV6-1 and TRBJ1-2, with no clear D. The CDR3 is made up of 15 amino acids. Trimming took off 6 bases at V and 0 bases at J, with 14 bases between the two ends. CDR1 and CDR2 (germline): MNHNS, SASEGT. CDR3 region: CASRNPSGANYGYTF. CDR3 in DNA: TGTGCCAGCAGAAACCCAAGCGGAGCTAACTATGGCTACACCTTC.

The chain couples TRBV5-1 to TRBJ2-3, with 9 bases matching TRBD1. The V and J ends lost 0 bases and 6 bases, in that order; junction bases with no gene match: 2. Germline V gene sequence: CDR1 SGHRS, CDR2 YFSETQ. This CDR3 is built from 14 residues. The CDR3 here is CASSLAGTGDTQYF. DNA for the CDR3: TGCGCCAGCAGCTTGGCCGGGACAGGGGATACGCAGTATTTT.

The chain employs TRBV5-5 and TRBJ1-5; 10 bases line up with TRBD1. The CDR3 runs 15 residues. Germline assignment: CDR1 SGHKS and CDR2 YYEKEE (reference sequence). The V and J ends lost 5 bases and 6 bases, in that order; junction bases with no gene match: 8. Here the CDR3 DNA reads TGTGCCAGCAGTGGGACAGGGGTCTCTGGTCAGCCCCAGCATTTT. It specifies CASSGTGVSGQPQHF.

The chain uses TRBV6-2 or TRBV6-3 and TRBJ2-1, with TRBD2 matching over 10 bases. J gave up 1 base and V 4 bases, and 7 bases lay outside the gene matches. The V gene's germline CDR1 is MNHEY and CDR2 SVGEGT. The CDR3 is 17 residues long. CDR3 nucleotides: TGTGCCAGCAGTTCTCGGACTAGCGGCAATTCCTACAATGAGCAGTTCTTC. It codes for CASSSRTSGNSYNEQFF.

The chain employs TRBV7-2 and TRBJ1-2; D is ambiguous. Trimming cost V 6 bases and J 6 bases, with 11 bases left between them. The CDR3 runs 12 residues. Germline assignment: CDR1 SGHTA and CDR2 FQGNSA. CDR3 nucleotides: TGTGCCAGCAGTACACTCAGTCATGGCTACACCTTC. This gives the protein CASSTLSHGYTF. Based on the CDR3 plus reference TRBV7-2 and TRBJ1-2, the full variable domain is GAGVSQSPSNKVTEKGKDVELRCDPISGHTALYWYRQSLGQGLEFLIYFQGNSAPDKSGLPSDRFSAERTGGSVSTLTIQRTQQEDSAVYLCASSTLSHGYTFGSGTRLTVV.

The chain recombines TRBV20-1 with TRBJ1-2, with 7 bases lining up with TRBD1. CDR1 is DFQATT, CDR2 SNEGSKA, per germline (reference sequence). There are 13 residues in the CDR3. Trimming took 6 bases from V and 4 from J; bases not matched to a gene: 8. CDR3 amino acids: CSASNRGSYGYTF. In DNA, the CDR3 is TGCAGTGCGTCGAACAGGGGAAGCTATGGCTACACCTTC.

V is TRBV24-1 and J is TRBJ2-5; 8 positions match TRBD1. Germline V gene sequence: CDR1 KGHDR, CDR2 SFDVKD. This CDR3 contains 16 residues. The V segment lost 4 bases and the J segment 1 base; nucleotides outside the gene matches: 7. The CDR3 DNA reads as TGTGCCACCAGTGAAGACAGGGGCCTCCCCCAAGAGACCCAGTACTTC. Its protein is CATSEDRGLPQETQYF.

The CDR3: CATSDPDGRSYNEQFF. CDR3 nucleotide sequence: TGTGCCACCAGTGATCCCGACGGACGCTCCTACAATGAGCAGTTCTTC. V usage is TRBV24-1 and J usage is TRBJ2-1; D is unresolved. V was trimmed by 3 bases and J by 0 bases, leaving 11 bases between them. CDR1 is KGHDR, CDR2 SFDVKD, per germline. The CDR3 runs 16 residues.

V is TRBV20-1 and J is TRBJ1-1, with 7 nucleotides matching TRBD1. This CDR3 has 18 residues. Germline lookup yields CDR1 DFQATT and CDR2 SNEGSKA (reference sequence). Trimming took 0 bases from V and 3 from J; bases not matched to a gene: 16. The CDR3 DNA sequence: TGCAGTGCTAGAGATCATTTAGGCCCTTTCACAGGGGACACTGAAGCTTTCTTT. Translated, it gives CSARDHLGPFTGDTEAFF.